This T cell receptor (beta chain) originates from a study of tumor-infiltrating lymphocytes in primary liver carcinoma. At the level of the study: Measuring about 4 to 10 cm across, the tumors were staged as T1-T3 N0M0. Study results and limitations: Tumor-adjacent and tumor-blood pairs overlapped less than tumor region pairs did. In the absence of sorting, bulk samples left CD4+ and CD8+ repertoires uncompared.

Blood RNA originated from unsorted whole blood, with germline DNA additionally extracted. The CDR3 is 12 amino acids. V lost 5 bases, J lost 9 bases, and 11 bases lay in between. Germline V gives CDR1 MNHEY, CDR2 SVGAGI. As concerns this clonotype: Its antigen remains unidentified.

From 450 to 550 ng total RNA, TCR beta cDNA was generated with a primer in the constant region. The TCR beta library was amplified through three nested multiplex PCR rounds in a modified ARM-PCR procedure. The first two PCR rounds used TRBV1-TRBV30 forward primers with a C-beta reverse primer, roughly 10 cycles each. Via MiXCR, TCRdb re-called the multiplex PCR reads, giving one row per CDR3 protein. The sample consists of 250,000 to 400,000 distinct CDR3 sequences, approximately 65% of them appearing once. V is TRBV6-5 and J is TRBJ2-1; D is unresolved. Sample: peripheral blood. The TCR was taken from a middle-aged man with primary liver carcinoma and hepatitis B virus infection. CDR3: CASSNPVGEQFF. The DNA of the CDR3 is TGTGCCAGCAGTAACCCGGTAGGTGAGCAGTTCTTC.